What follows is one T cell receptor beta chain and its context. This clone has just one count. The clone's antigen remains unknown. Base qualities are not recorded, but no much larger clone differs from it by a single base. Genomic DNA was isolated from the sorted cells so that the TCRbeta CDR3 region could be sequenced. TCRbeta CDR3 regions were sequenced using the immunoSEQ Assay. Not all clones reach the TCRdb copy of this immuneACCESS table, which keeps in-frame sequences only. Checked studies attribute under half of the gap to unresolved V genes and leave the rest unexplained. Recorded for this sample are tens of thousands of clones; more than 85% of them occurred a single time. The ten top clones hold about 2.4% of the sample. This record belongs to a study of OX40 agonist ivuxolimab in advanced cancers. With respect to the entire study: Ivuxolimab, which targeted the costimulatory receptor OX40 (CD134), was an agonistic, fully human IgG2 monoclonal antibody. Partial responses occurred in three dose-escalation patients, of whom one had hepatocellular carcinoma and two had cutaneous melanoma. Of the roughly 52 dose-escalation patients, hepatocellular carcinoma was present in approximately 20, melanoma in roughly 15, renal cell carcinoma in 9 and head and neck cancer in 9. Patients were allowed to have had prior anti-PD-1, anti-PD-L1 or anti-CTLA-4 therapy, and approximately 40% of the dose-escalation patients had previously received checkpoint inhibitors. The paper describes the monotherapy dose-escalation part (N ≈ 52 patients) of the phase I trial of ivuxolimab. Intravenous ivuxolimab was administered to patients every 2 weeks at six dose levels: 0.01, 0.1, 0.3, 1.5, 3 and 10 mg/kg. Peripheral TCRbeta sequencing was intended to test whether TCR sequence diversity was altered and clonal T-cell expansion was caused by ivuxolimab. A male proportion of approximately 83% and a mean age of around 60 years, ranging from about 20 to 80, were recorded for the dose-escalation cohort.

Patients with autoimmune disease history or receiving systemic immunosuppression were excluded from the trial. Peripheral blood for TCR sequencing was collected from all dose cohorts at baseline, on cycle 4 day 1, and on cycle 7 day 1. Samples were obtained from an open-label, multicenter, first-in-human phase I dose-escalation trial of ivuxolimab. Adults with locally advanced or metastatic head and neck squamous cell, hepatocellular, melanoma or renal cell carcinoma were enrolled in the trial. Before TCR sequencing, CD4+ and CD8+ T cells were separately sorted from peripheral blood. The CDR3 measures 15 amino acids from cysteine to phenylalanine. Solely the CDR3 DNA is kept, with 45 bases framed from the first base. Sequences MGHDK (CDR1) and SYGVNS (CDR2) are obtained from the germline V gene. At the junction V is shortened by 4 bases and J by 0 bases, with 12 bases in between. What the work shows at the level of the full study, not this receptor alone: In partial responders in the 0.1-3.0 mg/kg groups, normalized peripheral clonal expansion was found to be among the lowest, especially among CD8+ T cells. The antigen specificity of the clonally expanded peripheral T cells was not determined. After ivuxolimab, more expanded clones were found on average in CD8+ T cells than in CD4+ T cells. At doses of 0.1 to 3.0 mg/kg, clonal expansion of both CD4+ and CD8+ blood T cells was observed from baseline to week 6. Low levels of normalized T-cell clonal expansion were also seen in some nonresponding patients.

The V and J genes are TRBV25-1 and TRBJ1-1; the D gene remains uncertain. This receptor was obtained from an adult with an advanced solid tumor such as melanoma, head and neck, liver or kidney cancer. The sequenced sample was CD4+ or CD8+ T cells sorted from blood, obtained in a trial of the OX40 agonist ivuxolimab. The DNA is TGTGCCAGCAGTGGAGGGAGACTCATGAACACTGAAGCTTTCTTT. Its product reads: CASSGGRLMNTEAFF.